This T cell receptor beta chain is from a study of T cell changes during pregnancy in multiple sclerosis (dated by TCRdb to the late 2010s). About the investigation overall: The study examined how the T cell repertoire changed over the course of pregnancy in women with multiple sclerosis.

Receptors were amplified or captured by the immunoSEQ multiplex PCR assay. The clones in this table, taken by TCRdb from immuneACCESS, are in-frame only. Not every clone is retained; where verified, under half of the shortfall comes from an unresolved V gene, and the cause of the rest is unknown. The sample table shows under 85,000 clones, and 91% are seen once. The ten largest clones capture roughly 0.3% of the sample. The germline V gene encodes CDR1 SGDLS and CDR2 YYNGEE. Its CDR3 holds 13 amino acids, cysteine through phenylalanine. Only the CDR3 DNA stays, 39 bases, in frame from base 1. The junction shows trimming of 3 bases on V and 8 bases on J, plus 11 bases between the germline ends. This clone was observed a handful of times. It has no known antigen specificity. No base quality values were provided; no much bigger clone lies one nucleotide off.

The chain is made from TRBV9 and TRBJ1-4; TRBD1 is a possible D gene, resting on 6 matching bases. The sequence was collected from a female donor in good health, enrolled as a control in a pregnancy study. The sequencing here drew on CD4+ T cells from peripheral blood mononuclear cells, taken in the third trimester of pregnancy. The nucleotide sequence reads TGTGCCAGCAGCGCGGGAACAGGGGAAAAACTGTTTTTT. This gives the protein CASSAGTGEKLFF.